The present T cell receptor (beta chain) was sequenced within a study of TIL therapy for anti-PD-1-resistant metastatic lung cancer. Germline lookup yields CDR1 MRHNA and CDR2 SNTAGT. The CDR3 is 13 residues long. Between the trimmed V and J ends, which lost 2 bases and 5 bases, there was a span of 7 bases. Sequencing used immunoSEQ v3. The method was immunoSEQ multiplex PCR; TCRdb's version includes in-frame clones alone and lacks a portion of them. The data show about 7,000 clones, with over 55% seen just once and around 8% held by the top ten. This clone was detected a few times. Time point in this sample: pre-treatment sample, taken before nivolumab and TIL therapy. Most excised metastases sampled were pleural nodules or supraclavicular lymph nodes.

Source: tumor tissue, taken at baseline. This chain uses TRBV6-4 with TRBJ2-1; D gene uncertain. This receptor was taken from a person between 25 and 80 years old with non-small cell lung cancer. The CDR3 DNA follows: TGTGCCAGCAGTGACATCGGTAACAATGAGCAGTTCTTC. Protein sequence: CASSDIGNNEQFF.